What follows are 16 T cell receptor beta chains derived from one specimen sequenced in a study of shared clonotypes between healthy human individuals. Some clones are missing from TCRdb's copy, which holds only in-frame ones; the method was immunoSEQ multiplex PCR. The table lists nearly 500,000 clones, around 78% of them singletons. Sequenced: PBMCs. The receptor source for this set is a woman aged 40 to 49 in good health. Some clones in this sample may be carry-over from other donors' samples.

This clone was detected once. This rearrangement joins TRBV6-6 to TRBJ2-7, with 8 nucleotides matching TRBD2. This CDR3 has 14 amino acids. Germline V gene sequence: CDR1 MNHNY, CDR2 SVGAGI (reference sequence). The J segment lost 0 bases and the V segment lost 10 bases, leaving 8 bases of the junction unmatched. The CDR3 nucleotides are TGTGCCACCTCTACTAGCGGCAGCTCCTACGAGCAGTACTTC. Its translation: CATSTSGSSYEQYF.

This clone has more than one count but fewer than ten. The V and J genes are TRBV7-3 and TRBJ2-1; 7 bases are shared with TRBD2. The germline V gene has CDR1 SGHTA and CDR2 FQGTGA. After removal of 2 bases from V and 9 bases from J, the junction contained 10 bases not matched to a gene. The CDR3 totals 15 residues. DNA of the CDR3: TGTGCCAGCAGCTTAGGGACTAACCGGGCAAGTGAGCAGTTCTTC. Its translation is CASSLGTNRASEQFF.

The rearrangement links TRBV20-1 to TRBJ2-7; the D call may be TRBD1 or TRBD2 (5 bases each). Trimming left V 5 bases short and J 2 bases short, with 7 bases between. This CDR3 is 11 amino acids long. Per germline, CDR1 DFQATT and CDR2 SNEGSKA (reference sequence). Here the CDR3 reads CSAGDAYEQYF. The CDR3 region has the DNA TGCAGTGCTGGGGACGCCTACGAGCAGTACTTC.

The CDR3 region is CASSRTEEQYF. CDR3 nucleotides: TGTGCCAGCAGCCGTACGGAAGAGCAGTACTTC. The chain has TRBV11-1 and TRBJ2-7; D uncertain. Germline loops: CDR1 SGHAT, CDR2 FQDESV (reference sequence). CDR3 size: 11 residues. Deletions cut 5 bases from V and 7 bases from J, with 9 bases between.

A single count supports this clone. The chain has TRBV7-2 and TRBJ1-3; a weak D match, TRBD1 (5 bases). In germline, CDR1 is SGHTA, CDR2 FQGNSA. Trimming removed 3 bases at V and 0 bases at J, with 12 bases between. This CDR3 has 16 amino acids. CDR3: CASSFRFDSSGNTIYF. The DNA for the CDR3 is TGTGCCAGCAGCTTTAGGTTCGACAGCTCTGGAAACACCATATATTTT.

This clone was counted at least ten times. The chain couples TRBV4-2 to TRBJ1-1; D is undetermined. CDR3 length: 14 residues. Deletions cut 4 bases from V and 1 base from J, with 10 bases between. Germline loops: CDR1 LGHNA, CDR2 YNFKEQ. CDR3 residues: CASSLNRWNTEAFF. As DNA, the CDR3 is TGTGCCAGCAGCCTTAACCGGTGGAACACTGAAGCTTTCTTT.

J is TRBJ2-1 and V is TRBV11-3; 14 bases fit TRBD2. V shed 0 bases, J shed 5 bases, and the junction held 0 bases outside the gene matches. Germline values: CDR1 SGHNT, CDR2 YENEEA. The CDR3 length is 16 residues. This CDR3 reads CASSLEGLAGDNEQFF. In DNA, the CDR3 is TGTGCCAGCAGCTTAGAGGGACTAGCGGGAGACAATGAGCAGTTCTTC.

The chain uses TRBV18 and TRBJ2-1; D not certain. The V and J ends lost 2 bases and 1 base respectively, with 12 bases between them. Per the germline V gene, CDR1 is KGHSH and CDR2 is LQKENI. CDR3 length: 16 residues. The CDR3 here is CASSPSVSSSYNEQFF. CDR3 coding DNA: TGTGCCAGCTCACCATCGGTCAGCAGTTCCTACAATGAGCAGTTCTTC.

The chain employs TRBV5-4 and TRBJ1-1; the D gene is possibly TRBD1 (6 bases). Germline assignment: CDR1 SGHNT and CDR2 YYREEE (reference sequence). This CDR3 spans 14 amino acids. V was trimmed by 4 bases and J by 8 bases, leaving 18 bases between them. Here the CDR3 DNA reads TGTGCCAGCAGCCAAGGAGCCACAGGGAGGGAAGCTTTCTTT. Protein: CASSQGATGREAFF.

The chain carries TRBV5-1 and TRBJ2-1; 9 nucleotides line up with TRBD2. With 5 bases clipped from V and 6 bases from J, the junction kept 9 bases outside the gene matches. The V gene's germline CDR1 is SGHRS and CDR2 YFSETQ. This CDR3 has 15 residues. In DNA, the CDR3 is TGCGCCAGCAGGGTTAGGTCTAGCGGGATCAATGAGCAGTTCTTC. Amino acid sequence: CASRVRSSGINEQFF.

This chain joins TRBV7-6 and TRBJ2-2; D is tentatively TRBD1 or TRBD2 (5 bases each). Trimming stripped 11 bases from V and 2 bases from J, with 12 bases between. CDR3 length equals 13 residues. From germline, CDR1 is SGHVS and CDR2 FNYEAQ. CDR3 amino acids: CARRDGNTGELFF. CDR3 bases: TGTGCCCGACGGGACGGTAACACCGGGGAGCTGTTTTTT.

This clone was detected once. The chain is built from TRBV6-6 and TRBJ2-2; a weak D match, TRBD2 (6 bases). This CDR3 region has 15 residues. Deletions cut 5 bases from V and 2 bases from J, with 12 bases between. Per the germline V gene, CDR1 is MNHNY and CDR2 is SVGAGI (reference sequence). The CDR3 reads CASSPRGANTGELFF. The CDR3 region has the DNA TGTGCCAGCAGTCCGCGGGGCGCCAACACCGGGGAGCTGTTTTTT.

For this clone: This may be a read error: a much more frequent sequence differs by one nucleotide. The sample carries other DNA sequences with the same CDR3. The genes are TRBV5-1 and TRBJ2-5; D is ambiguous. The CDR3 is 11 residues long. Trimming took 0 bases from V and 5 from J, leaving 2 bases between them. Germline V lookup: CDR1 SGHRS, CDR2 YFSETQ. CDR3: CASSLDETQYF. The CDR3 DNA is TGCGCCAGCAGCTTGGATGAGACCCAGTACTTC.

The chain uses TRBV5-1 and TRBJ1-1, with 8 positions matching TRBD1. This CDR3 has 15 residues. J lost 4 bases, V lost 3 bases, and 8 bases had no gene match. Germline V gene data show CDR1 as SGHRS and CDR2 as YFSETQ. The CDR3 is CASSSTGATGTEAFF. Here the CDR3 DNA reads TGCGCCAGCAGCTCGACAGGGGCCACGGGCACTGAAGCTTTCTTT. The complete variable domain, with remaining parts taken from reference TRBV5-1 and TRBJ1-1, reads KAGVTQTPRYLIKTRGQQVTLSCSPISGHRSVSWYQQTPGQGLQFLFEYFSETQRNKGNFPGRFSGRQFSNSRSEMNVSTLELGDSALYLCASSSTGATGTEAFFGQGTRLTVV.

This clone was recorded a few times. The chain employs TRBV5-1 and TRBJ2-7; D gene ambiguous. Per germline, CDR1 SGHRS and CDR2 YFSETQ. This CDR3 is built from 13 residues. With 0 bases removed from V and 6 bases from J, the gap between germline ends came to 10 bases. This chain's CDR3 is CASSLGEDREQYF. Written as DNA, the CDR3 is TGCGCCAGCAGCTTGGGAGAGGACCGCGAGCAGTACTTC.

For this clone: Other DNA sequences within the sample encode an identical CDR3. The CDR3 is CASSRRQGEGGETQYF. For the CDR3, the DNA is TGTGCCAGCAGCAGAAGACAGGGGGAAGGAGGGGAGACCCAGTACTTC. J is TRBJ2-5 and V is TRBV7-2; 9 bases fit TRBD1. Germline V lookup: CDR1 SGHTA, CDR2 FQGNSA. The CDR3 is 16 amino acids. V lost 5 bases to trimming and J lost 5 bases; unmatched junction nucleotides: 12. Full variable domain (outside the CDR3, taken from reference TRBV7-2 and TRBJ2-5): GAGVSQSPSNKVTEKGKDVELRCDPISGHTALYWYRQSLGQGLEFLIYFQGNSAPDKSGLPSDRFSAERTGGSVSTLTIQRTQQEDSAVYLCASSRRQGEGGETQYFGPGTRLLVL.